One sample yielded the 6 T cell receptor beta chains listed below, sequenced in a study of human T cells and chemical hapten exposure. Each CDR3 protein is one row after TCRdb ran MiXCR on the RACE reads. This sample has some 330,000 distinct CDR3 sequences; over 5% occur once, and the top ten carry approximately 8.2%. Time point denoted: pre-sensitization, week 0. Sample treatment: therapeutic diphenylcyclopropenone sensitization with weekly scalp DPC. Sample: whole blood, taken in connection with sensitization to the hapten diphenylcyclopropenone (DPC). These receptors all come from a woman younger than 35 with alopecia areata. Some clones in this sample may be carry-over from other donors' samples.

This clonotype was observed a few times. This chain connects TRBV20-1 to TRBJ2-5; D could derive from TRBD1 or TRBD2 (5 bases each). Germline V gives CDR1 DFQATT, CDR2 SNEGSKA (reference sequence). The CDR3 consists of 16 residues. Trimming stripped 4 bases from V and 5 bases from J, with 23 bases between. The CDR3 region is CSATAESGPGAETQYF. Written as DNA, the CDR3 is TGCAGTGCTACAGCTGAGTCCGGACCCGGGGCGGAGACCCAGTACTTC.

The J gene is TRBJ1-1, the V gene TRBV5-1; 11 positions match TRBD1. The CDR3 is made up of 16 amino acids. V lost 3 bases to trimming and J lost 3 bases; unmatched junction nucleotides: 7. CDR1 is SGHRS, CDR2 YFSETQ, per germline. The CDR3 DNA sequence: TGCGCCAGCAGCTCCCGGACAGGGGGCACCGACACTGAAGCTTTCTTT. Residues: CASSSRTGGTDTEAFF.

The CDR3 protein is CASSHMGSGTDTQYF. CDR3 in DNA: TGCGCCAGCAGCCATATGGGATCTGGCACAGATACGCAGTATTTT. This chain connects TRBV5-1 to TRBJ2-3; D is uncertain. The CDR3 is 15 amino acids. V gave up 4 bases and J gave up 1 base, with 13 bases separating them. In germline, CDR1 is SGHRS, CDR2 YFSETQ.

This clonotype was seen more than once but under ten times. The V call is TRBV11-1, the J call TRBJ2-3, with no clear D. Germline CDR1 and CDR2: SGHAT and FQDESV (reference sequence). The CDR3 runs to 11 residues. With 4 bases removed from V and 10 bases from J, the gap between germline ends came to 9 bases. CDR3: CASSSGPAQYF. CDR3 coding DNA: TGTGCCAGCAGCTCTGGACCTGCGCAGTATTTT.

The chain recombines TRBV7-9 with TRBJ1-2; D is perhaps TRBD1 (5 bases). Germline-derived CDR1 and CDR2 are SEHNR and FQNEAQ (reference sequence). The CDR3 consists of 14 residues. V dropped 5 bases and J dropped 0 bases, with 10 bases sitting between them. The CDR3: CASSGDPTNYGYTF. The DNA for the CDR3 is TGTGCCAGCAGCGGGGACCCTACTAACTATGGCTACACCTTC. The full variable domain, its missing parts supplied by reference TRBV7-9 and TRBJ1-2, is DTGVSQNPRHKITKRGQNVTFRCDPISEHNRLYWYRQTLGQGPEFLTYFQNEAQLEKSRLLSDRFSAERPKGSFSTLEIQRTEQGDSAMYLCASSGDPTNYGYTFGSGTRLTVV.

In this sample, this clonotype turned up a few times. The chain has TRBV12-3 or TRBV12-4 and TRBJ1-1; D is unclear. The germline V and J ends were trimmed by 3 bases and 8 bases, with 10 bases remaining between them. This CDR3 has 12 amino acids. The CDR3 coding sequence is TGTGCCAGCAGTTTGACACAAACAGAAGCTTTCTTT. This sequence encodes CASSLTQTEAFF.